This T cell receptor (beta chain) was identified during a study of identical twins. The study's findings and limits: Weaker excess twin sharing was seen among beta out-of-frame sequences. There were fewer insertions in abundant cord blood beta clonotypes, but memory repertoires showed no such pattern.

This clonotype was counted only a few times. What it binds is unknown. This CDR3 has 14 amino acids. Trimming took 5 bases from V and 1 from J, leaving 12 bases between them. TCRdb reprocessed the 5' RACE reads with MiXCR, giving one entry per CDR3 protein. The sample lists 350,000 to 600,000 distinct CDR3 sequences, 14% occurring once. This sample also belongs to another study, concerning yellow fever vaccine responses in identical twins.

The source is a young woman in good health. The J gene is TRBJ2-7, the V gene TRBV12-3 or TRBV12-4; the D gene is possibly TRBD1 (5 bases). The sequenced sample was CD4+ T cells sorted from blood. The CDR3 is CASSQNRLSYEQYF. The CDR3 DNA is TGTGCCAGCAGTCAAAACAGGTTATCCTACGAGCAGTACTTC.